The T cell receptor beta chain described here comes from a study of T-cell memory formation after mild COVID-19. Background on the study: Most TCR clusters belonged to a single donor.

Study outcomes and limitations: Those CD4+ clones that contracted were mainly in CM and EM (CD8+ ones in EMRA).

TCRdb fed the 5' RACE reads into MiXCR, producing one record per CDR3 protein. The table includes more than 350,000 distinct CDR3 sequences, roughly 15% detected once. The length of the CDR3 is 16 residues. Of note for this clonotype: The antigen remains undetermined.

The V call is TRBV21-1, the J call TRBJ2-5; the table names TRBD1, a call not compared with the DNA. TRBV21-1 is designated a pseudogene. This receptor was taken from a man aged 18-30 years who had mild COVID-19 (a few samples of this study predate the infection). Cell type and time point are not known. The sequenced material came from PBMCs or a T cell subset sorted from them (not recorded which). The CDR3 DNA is TGTGCCAGCAGGCCCGGTTGGTGGCCAGGGCAAGAGACCCAGTACTTC. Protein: CASRPGWWPGQETQYF.